These 21 T cell receptor beta chains were sequenced from one sample in a study of cytomegalovirus exposure and HLA in healthy donors. With 60 Vbeta and 13 Jbeta primers, the PCR was carried out. TCRdb keeps only in-frame clones here, not all; method: immunoSEQ multiplex PCR. Of approximately 170,000 clones listed, around 78% are singletons. The material sequenced was PBMCs. These receptors all stem from a man aged 35 to 55 in good health and CMV-seronegative.

About this clone itself: Compared with germline, one end of the junction differs, possibly owing to a read error. The chain joins TRBV7-9 to TRBJ2-7, with unresolved D. The CDR3 loop spans 11 amino acids. Germline V gene data show CDR1 as SEHNR and CDR2 as FQNEAQ (reference sequence). The CDR3 protein is CSSSFTYEQYF. Written as DNA, the CDR3 is TGTTCCAGCAGCTTTACCTACGAGCAGTACTTC.

The V gene is TRBV11-2, the J gene TRBJ2-5; 9 bases agree with TRBD2. The J segment lost 5 bases and the V segment lost 5 bases, leaving 12 bases of the junction unmatched. Looked up from germline, CDR1 is SGHAT and CDR2 is FQNNGV. The CDR3 is made up of 16 amino acids. CDR3 sequence: CASSPGVSGSGETQYF. CDR3 DNA sequence: TGTGCCAGCAGCCCAGGAGTTAGCGGGAGCGGGGAGACCCAGTACTTC.

The rearrangement uses TRBV2 and TRBJ1-1; D perhaps matches TRBD1 (6 bases). Trimming pared 4 bases from V and 3 bases from J, leaving 12 bases between. Germline CDR1 reads SNHLY; CDR2 reads FYNNEI. This CDR3 has 14 amino acids. The CDR3 DNA reads TGTGCCAGCAGTGTAACAGGGATGGACACTGAAGCTTTCTTT. This codes for CASSVTGMDTEAFF.

The V gene is TRBV6-6, the J gene TRBJ1-1, with D uncertain. Per germline, CDR1 MNHNY and CDR2 SVGAGI (reference sequence). V lost 7 bases and J 4 bases, leaving 13 bases between the germline ends. This CDR3 has 13 residues. In nucleotides, the CDR3 is TGTGCCAGCACCCCCGTCACGGGCACTGAAGCTTTCTTT. Amino acid sequence: CASTPVTGTEAFF.

The V gene is TRBV7-8, the J gene TRBJ2-7; 8 bases agree with TRBD2. CDR1 is SGHVS, CDR2 FQNEAQ, per germline. The ends lost 1 base at V and 2 bases at J; junction bases unmatched: 16. CDR3 length equals 19 residues. The DNA of the CDR3 is TGTGCCAGCAGCTTAGGCTCCCTGAGGGTTAGCGGGGTCGCCTACGAGCAGTACGTC. Protein product: CASSLGSLRVSGVAYEQYV.

For this clone: At one boundary the junction diverges from the germline segment, which might be a read error. The chain has TRBV23-1 and TRBJ1-3; no firm D call. TRBV23-1 is an ORF for which the function is uncertain. CDR3 size: 13 residues. CDR3 amino acids: CASSQSTGNTIYF. For the CDR3, the DNA is TGCGCCAGCAGTCAAAGCACTGGTAACACCATATATTTT.

The chain has TRBV28 and TRBJ1-5; 9 bases are a match to TRBD1. This CDR3 spans 16 amino acids. The V segment lost 6 bases and the J segment 4 bases; nucleotides outside the gene matches: 10. CDR1 is MDHEN, CDR2 SYDVKM, per germline. Here the CDR3 reads CASSPHGTGTNQPQHF. As DNA, the CDR3 is TGTGCCAGCAGCCCTCATGGGACAGGGACTAATCAGCCCCAGCATTTT.

The chain employs TRBV7-9 and TRBJ2-3, with TRBD2 matching 7 bases. The germline V gene has CDR1 SEHNR and CDR2 FQNEAQ (reference sequence). CDR3 length: 13 residues. DNA of the CDR3: TGTTCCCTTAGTAGCGGGAGCACAGATACGCAGTATTTT. This encodes CSLSSGSTDTQYF.

This clone was seen a single time. The chain carries TRBV7-9 and TRBJ2-7, with D possibly TRBD1 on 6 matching bases. The CDR3 consists of 14 residues. V dropped 5 bases and J dropped 5 bases, with 16 bases sitting between them. From germline, CDR1 is SEHNR and CDR2 FQNEAQ (reference sequence). CDR3 sequence reads: CASSPWTVYDEQYF. The CDR3 DNA reads TGTGCCAGCAGCCCATGGACAGTCTACGACGAGCAGTACTTC.

This clone was observed a few times. This sequence joins TRBV5-1 and TRBJ2-2, with 11 bases that match TRBD2. This CDR3 is 18 amino acids long. Unmatched junction bases numbered 6, after V lost 0 bases and J lost 2 bases. Germline V gene sequence: CDR1 SGHRS, CDR2 YFSETQ. The CDR3 sequence: CASSLAAGTSGNTGELFF. The CDR3 nucleotides are TGCGCCAGCAGCTTGGCCGCGGGGACTAGCGGTAACACCGGGGAGCTGTTTTTT.

The gene calls are TRBV9 and TRBJ2-1; D unclear. The CDR3 sequence is 14 residues long. Germline-derived CDR1 and CDR2 are SGDLS and YYNGEE. V was trimmed by 4 bases and J by 4 bases, leaving 12 bases between them. DNA of the CDR3: TGTGCCAGCAGCCCCCCGAACAGTTACAATGAGCAGTTCTTC. It translates to CASSPPNSYNEQFF.

The rearrangement links TRBV27 to TRBJ2-1, with D possibly TRBD1 on 6 matching bases. With 7 bases removed from V and 6 bases from J, the gap between germline ends came to 16 bases. The CDR3 consists of 14 residues. The germline V gene has CDR1 MNHEY and CDR2 SMNVEV (reference sequence). The CDR3 region is CASTSTNRVNEQFF. CDR3 DNA: TGTGCCAGCACATCTACAAACAGGGTCAATGAGCAGTTCTTC.

The chain is built from TRBV19 and TRBJ2-5; 8 bases align to TRBD2. The CDR3 extends over 13 amino acids. Looked up from germline, CDR1 is LNHDA and CDR2 is SQIVND (reference sequence). V dropped 5 bases and J dropped 5; count of bases not matched to a gene: 4. CDR3: CASSPGGLETQYF. The CDR3 nucleotides are TGTGCCAGTAGTCCGGGGGGGTTGGAGACCCAGTACTTC.

The rearrangement joins TRBV25-1 to TRBJ2-3; D is perhaps TRBD1 (5 bases). Looked up from germline, CDR1 is MGHDK and CDR2 is SYGVNS. Trimming removed 6 bases from V and 2 bases from J, with 12 bases in between. CDR3 length equals 14 residues. The CDR3 bases are TGTGCCAGCAGCCCGACAGCGACCACAGATACGCAGTATTTT. It yields the protein CASSPTATTDTQYF.

This chain joins TRBV4-1 and TRBJ2-1; TRBD2 might be the D (6 bases). Deletions cut 4 bases from V and 9 bases from J, with 19 bases between. There are 15 residues in the CDR3. Germline CDR1 is MGHRA and CDR2 is YSYEKL. The CDR3 reads CASSLLAARQVEQFF. The DNA for the CDR3 is TGCGCCAGCAGCCTACTAGCTGCCCGCCAGGTTGAGCAGTTCTTC.

J is TRBJ2-7 and V is TRBV7-2, with a possible D match to TRBD2 (5 bases). V shed 5 bases and J shed 0 bases, with 11 bases lying between them. CDR1 and CDR2 from the germline V gene are SGHTA and FQGNSA. The CDR3 extends over 14 amino acids. CDR3 nucleotides: TGTGCCAGCAGCCCCCGACGGGACTCCTACGAGCAGTACTTC. This encodes CASSPRRDSYEQYF.

The chain is built from TRBV4-1 and TRBJ2-1, with TRBD2 matching 8 bases. The CDR3 is 14 residues long. The V gene end was trimmed by 11 bases and the J gene end by 7 bases; junction bases not matched to a gene: 13. Per the germline V gene, CDR1 is MGHRA and CDR2 is YSYEKL. The CDR3 sequence is CAGLGAGGKNEQFF. The CDR3 DNA is TGCGCCGGCTTGGGGGCGGGAGGTAAAAATGAGCAGTTCTTC.

The chain links TRBV6-1 to TRBJ1-4; D remains ambiguous. The V and J ends lost 5 bases and 6 bases respectively, with 4 bases between them. Germline V gives CDR1 MNHNS, CDR2 SASEGT. The CDR3 totals 11 residues. As DNA, the CDR3 is TGTGCCAGCAGTTCCGATGAAAAACTGTTTTTT. Protein sequence: CASSSDEKLFF.

The genes are TRBV10-3 and TRBJ1-1, with 8 bases lining up with TRBD1. V shed 10 bases and J 5 bases; nucleotides not matched to a gene: 15. Germline V lookup: CDR1 ENHRY, CDR2 SYGVKD. There are 15 residues in the CDR3. The chain's CDR3 is CATDRGNVRRTEAFF. In DNA form, the CDR3 reads TGTGCCACCGACAGGGGAAACGTGAGGAGGACTGAAGCTTTCTTT.

This clone was seen only once. The V gene is TRBV5-1, the J gene TRBJ2-3; 14 nucleotides match TRBD2. The V and J ends lost 5 bases and 1 base, in that order; junction bases with no gene match: 6. Germline CDR1 reads SGHRS; CDR2 reads YFSETQ. CDR3 length equals 17 residues. CDR3 loop: CASRSPGLAGGTDTQYF. DNA for the CDR3: TGCGCCAGCAGATCTCCGGGACTAGCGGGAGGCACAGATACGCAGTATTTT.

The chain employs TRBV9 and TRBJ2-2; 8 nucleotides agree with TRBD1. With V trimmed by 1 base and J by 3 bases, 2 bases remained unmatched. The CDR3 length is 15 residues. CDR1 and CDR2 (germline): SGDLS, YYNGEE. The DNA of the CDR3 is TGTGCCAGCAGCGTAACAGGGGGATACACCGGGGAGCTGTTTTTT. Translated: CASSVTGGYTGELFF.